The T cell receptor beta chain described here comes from a study of T cell responses to AZD1222 COVID-19 vaccine. Regarding this clone: Antigen specificity is unknown.

TCRdb's copy holds only in-frame clones and misses some; the assay was immunoSEQ multiplex PCR. The sample has over 75,000 clones; approximately 92% are singletons. Germline trimming cut 1 base from V and 7 bases from J; bases unmatched to any gene: 6. This CDR3 has 14 residues. Germline V gene data show CDR1 as MNHNS and CDR2 as SASEGT. Study outcomes and limitations: Per reports, nearly half of all spike-specific TCRs target regions that are unmutated in variants. In a largely white British group with more females than males, clonal diversity was possibly underestimated. Spike-specific TCR breadth and depth both grew after two AZD1222 doses. All repertoire sampling was performed exclusively after the peak T cell response.

The sequenced sample was peripheral blood, obtained on day 0 of AZD1222 vaccination. J is TRBJ2-5 and V is TRBV6-1, with 7 bases lining up with TRBD2. This receptor was identified in an adult in good health. CDR3 sequence: CASSEGVGEGTQYF. CDR3 in DNA: TGTGCCAGCAGTGAAGGGGTAGGGGAGGGGACCCAGTACTTC.